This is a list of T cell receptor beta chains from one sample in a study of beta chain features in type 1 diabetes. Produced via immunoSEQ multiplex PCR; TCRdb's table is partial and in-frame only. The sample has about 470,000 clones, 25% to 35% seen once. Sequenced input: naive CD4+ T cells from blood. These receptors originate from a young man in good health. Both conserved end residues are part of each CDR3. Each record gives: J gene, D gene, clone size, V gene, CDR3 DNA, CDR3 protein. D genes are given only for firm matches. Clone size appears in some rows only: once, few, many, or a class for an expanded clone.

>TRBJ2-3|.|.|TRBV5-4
TGTGCCAGCAGCACAGAGACCGCAGATACGCAGTATTTT
CASSTETADTQYF
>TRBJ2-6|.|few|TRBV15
TGTGCCACCCGGGACACAGACTCTGGGGCCAACGTCCTGACTTTC
CATRDTDSGANVLTF
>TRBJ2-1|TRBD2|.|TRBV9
TGTGCCAGCAGCTCATCGACTAGCGGAAAACAGTTCTTC
CASSSSTSGKQFF
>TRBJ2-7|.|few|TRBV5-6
TGTGCCAGCAGCTTGAGCCCACAGAAACTGGGCGAGCAGTACTTC
CASSLSPQKLGEQYF
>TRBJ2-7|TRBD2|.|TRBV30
TGTGCCTTACTCTTAGCGGGAGTCCACGAGCAGTACTTC
CALLLAGVHEQYF
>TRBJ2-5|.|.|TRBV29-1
TGCAGCGCCGGGGGAGAGACCCAGTACTTC
CSAGGETQYF
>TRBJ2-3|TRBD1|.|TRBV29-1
TGCAGCGTGGCTGGCAGGGACAGAAGCACAGATACGCAGTATTTT
CSVAGRDRSTDTQYF
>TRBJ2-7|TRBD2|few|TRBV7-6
TGTGCCAGCAGCCCCGGACTAGCTGCCGGTGAGTTC
CASSPGLAAGEF
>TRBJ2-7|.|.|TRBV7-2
TGTGCCAGCAGCTTAGCGGTAGGAAGGGGGTACGAGCAGTACTTC
CASSLAVGRGYEQYF
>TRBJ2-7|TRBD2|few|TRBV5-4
TGTGCCAGCAGCTTGGGGATAGCGGGAGATTCGATTTTGGCCTACGAGCAGTACTTC
CASSLGIAGDSILAYEQYF
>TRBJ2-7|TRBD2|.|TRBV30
TGTGCCTGGAGTGTATCCTGGACTAGCGGGACCGAGCAGTACTTC
CAWSVSWTSGTEQYF
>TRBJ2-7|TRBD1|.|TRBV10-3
TGTGCCATCAGTGAGTCAGGGGGCGGCCACGAGCAGTACTTC
CAISESGGGHEQYF
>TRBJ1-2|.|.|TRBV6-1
TGTGCCAGCAGTGACCAGGGTTATGGCTACACCTTC
CASSDQGYGYTF
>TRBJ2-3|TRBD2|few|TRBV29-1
TGCAGCGTTGAGCCTAGCGGTTCAGATACGCAGTATTTT
CSVEPSGSDTQYF
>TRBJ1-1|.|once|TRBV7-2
TGTGCCAGCAGCTTAGGAGCTCTGAACACTGAAGCTTTCTTT
CASSLGALNTEAFF
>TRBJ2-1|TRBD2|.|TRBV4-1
TGCGCCAGCAGCCAAGAGGGACTAGCGGCGCCGTCCTACAATGAGCAGTTCTTC
CASSQEGLAAPSYNEQFF
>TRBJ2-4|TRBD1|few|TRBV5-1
TGCGCCAGCAGCCAGGACAGGTGGGACATTCAGTACTTC
CASSQDRWDIQYF
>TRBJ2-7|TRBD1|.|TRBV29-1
TGCAGCGGTGGACAGGGGGCAAACGAGCAGTACTTC
CSGGQGANEQYF
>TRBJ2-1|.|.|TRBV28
TGTGCCAGCAGTGAGGGACGGGGCAATGAGCAGTTCTTC
CASSEGRGNEQFF